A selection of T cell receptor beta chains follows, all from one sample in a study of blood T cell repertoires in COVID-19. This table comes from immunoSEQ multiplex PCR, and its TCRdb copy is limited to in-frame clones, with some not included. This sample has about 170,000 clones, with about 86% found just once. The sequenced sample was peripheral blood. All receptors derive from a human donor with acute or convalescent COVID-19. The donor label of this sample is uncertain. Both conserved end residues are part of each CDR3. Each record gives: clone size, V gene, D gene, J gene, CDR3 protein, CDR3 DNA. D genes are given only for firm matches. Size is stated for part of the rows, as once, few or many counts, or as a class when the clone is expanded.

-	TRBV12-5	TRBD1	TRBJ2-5	CASGLEPKDRGVGSATQYF	TGTGCTAGTGGTTTGGAACCCAAAGACAGGGGGGTAGGGAGTGCGACCCAGTACTTC
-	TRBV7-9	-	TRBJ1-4	CASSQPLTREKLFF	TGTGCCAGCAGCCAACCCTTGACACGTGAAAAACTGTTTTTT
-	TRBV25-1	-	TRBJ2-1	CASSDPREKQFF	TGTGCCAGCAGTGATCCGAGGGAGAAGCAGTTCTTC
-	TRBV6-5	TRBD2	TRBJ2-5	CASSTERGGRKTQYF	TGTGCCAGCAGCACCGAGCGGGGGGGTCGGAAGACCCAGTACTTC
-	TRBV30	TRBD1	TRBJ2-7	CACYLTGASYEQYF	TGTGCCTGTTACTTGACAGGGGCGTCCTACGAGCAGTACTTC
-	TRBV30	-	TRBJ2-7	CAWSVQGYEQYF	TGTGCCTGGAGTGTGCAGGGATACGAGCAGTACTTC
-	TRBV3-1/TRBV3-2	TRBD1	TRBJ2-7	CASSQFGQAYEQYF	TGTGCCAGCAGCCAATTCGGACAGGCCTACGAGCAGTACTTC
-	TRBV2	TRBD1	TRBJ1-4	CASSFSRDRGVATNEKLFF	TGTGCCAGCAGCTTTTCTCGGGACAGGGGAGTTGCAACTAATGAAAAACTGTTTTTT
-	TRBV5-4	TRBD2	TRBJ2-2	CASSLPRGGGGELFF	TGTGCCAGCAGCCTCCCTCGGGGGGGCGGCGGGGAGCTGTTTTTT
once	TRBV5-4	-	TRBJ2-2	CASSVVANTGELFF	TGTGCCAGCAGCGTGGTAGCCAACACCGGGGAGCTGTTTTTT
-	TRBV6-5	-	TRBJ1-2	CASSPGFWGYTF	TGTGCCAGCAGCCCGGGGTTTTGGGGCTACACCTTC
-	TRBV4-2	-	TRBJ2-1	CASSQDRDSGFNEQFF	TGTGCCAGCAGCCAAGATCGGGATAGCGGATTTAATGAGCAGTTCTTC
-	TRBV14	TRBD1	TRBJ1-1	CASSQVYGTGNTEAFF	TGTGCCAGCAGCCAAGTATACGGGACAGGGAACACTGAAGCTTTCTTT
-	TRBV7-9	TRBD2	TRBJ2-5	CASSSDGAASGQETQYF	TGTGCCAGCAGCTCGGATGGGGCGGCTAGCGGCCAAGAGACCCAGTACTTC
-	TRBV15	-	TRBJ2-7	CATSRDKPGASYEQYF	TGTGCCACCAGCAGAGATAAGCCAGGGGCCTCCTACGAGCAGTACTTC
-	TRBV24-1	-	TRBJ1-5	CATTGRGQPQHF	TGTGCCACCACGGGGAGGGGTCAGCCCCAGCATTTT
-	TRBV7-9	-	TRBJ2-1	CASSGGANYNEQFF	TGTGCCAGCAGCGGGGGGGCTAACTACAATGAGCAGTTCTTC
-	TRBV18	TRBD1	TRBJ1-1	CASSPLQGAAEAFF	TGTGCCAGCTCACCTTTGCAGGGGGCCGCTGAAGCTTTCTTT
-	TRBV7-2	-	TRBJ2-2	CASSGPGSGTGELFF	TGTGCCAGCAGCGGGCCGGGATCCGGCACCGGGGAGCTGTTTTTT
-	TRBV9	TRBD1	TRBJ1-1	CASSPQGFSAEAFF	TGTGCCAGCAGCCCACAGGGGTTTTCAGCTGAAGCTTTCTTT
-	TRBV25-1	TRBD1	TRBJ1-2	CASRTDRVRDGYTF	TGTGCCAGCAGGACGGACAGGGTACGGGATGGCTACACCTTC
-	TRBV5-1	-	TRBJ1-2	CASSRTGMSYGYTF	TGCGCCAGCAGCCGTACAGGGATGAGCTATGGCTACACCTTC
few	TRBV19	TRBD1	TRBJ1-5	CASSIEAGQGYRNQPQHF	TGTGCCAGTAGTATAGAGGCGGGACAGGGTTATCGCAATCAGCCCCAGCATTTT
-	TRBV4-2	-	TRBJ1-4	CASSQDTGGEEKLFF	TGTGCCAGCAGCCAAGATACGGGTGGCGAGGAAAAACTGTTTTTT
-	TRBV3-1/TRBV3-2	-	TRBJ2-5	CASRAGAGPGTQYF	TGTGCCAGCAGGGCCGGTGCAGGGCCGGGGACCCAGTACTTC
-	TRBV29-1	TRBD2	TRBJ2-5	CSVGRGLAPQETQYF	TGCAGCGTTGGCCGCGGACTAGCACCCCAAGAGACCCAGTACTTC
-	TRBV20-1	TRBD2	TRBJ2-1	CSASREGEQFF	TGCAGTGCTAGTCGGGAGGGCGAGCAGTTCTTC
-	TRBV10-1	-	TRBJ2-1	CASSESRPGSSYNEQFF	TGCGCCAGCAGTGAGTCGAGGCCCGGTAGCTCCTACAATGAGCAGTTCTTC
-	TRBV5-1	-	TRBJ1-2	CASSGSTGNYGYTF	TGCGCCAGCAGCGGATCCACAGGGAACTATGGCTACACCTTC
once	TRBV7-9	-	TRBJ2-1	CASSTPTGKEIFGDEQFF	TGTGCCAGCAGCACCCCAACAGGGAAGGAGATATTTGGTGATGAGCAGTTCTTC
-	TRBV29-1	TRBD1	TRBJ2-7	CSVGGQGRNYEQYF	TGCAGCGTTGGAGGACAGGGGCGAAACTACGAGCAGTACTTC
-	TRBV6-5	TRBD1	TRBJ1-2	CASSQVRGIYGYTF	TGTGCCAGCAGTCAGGTCAGGGGGATTTATGGCTACACCTTC
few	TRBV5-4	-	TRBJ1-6	CASSARQNSPLHF	TGTGCCAGCAGCGCCCGACAGAATTCACCCCTCCACTTT
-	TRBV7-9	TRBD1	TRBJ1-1	CASSSKGGQGSTEAFF	TGTGCCAGCAGCTCAAAAGGCGGACAGGGGAGCACTGAAGCTTTCTTT
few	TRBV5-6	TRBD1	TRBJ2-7	CASSPNSGQGGQYF	TGTGCCAGCAGCCCTAACTCTGGACAGGGGGGGCAGTACTTC
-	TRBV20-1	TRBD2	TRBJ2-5	CSASTSGESSGETQYF	TGCAGTGCTAGTACTAGCGGGGAATCTTCTGGAGAGACCCAGTACTTC
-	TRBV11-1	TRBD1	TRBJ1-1	CASSPGQGRVNTEAFF	TGTGCCAGCAGCCCTGGACAGGGGCGGGTGAACACTGAAGCTTTCTTT
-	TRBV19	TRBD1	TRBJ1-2	CASSTGGDSLFYGYTF	TGTGCCAGTAGTACAGGGGGCGACAGCCTTTTCTATGGCTACACCTTC
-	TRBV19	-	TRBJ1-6	CASSTTGPPAYNSPLHF	TGTGCCAGTAGTACCACAGGACCCCCAGCCTATAATTCACCCCTCCACTTT
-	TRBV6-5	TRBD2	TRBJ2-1	CASSLGLAREQFF	TGTGCCAGCAGTTTGGGACTAGCGCGAGAGCAGTTCTTC